These 27 T cell receptor beta chains came from one sample sequenced in a study of blood T cell repertoires in COVID-19. Produced via immunoSEQ multiplex PCR; TCRdb's table is partial and in-frame only. The sample includes 100,000 to 150,000 clones, 84% seen only once; the top ten take around 1.4%. The sample was peripheral blood. These receptors were taken from a man aged 55 to 69 with acute or convalescent COVID-19.

The rearrangement joins TRBV27 to TRBJ2-7, with D maybe TRBD1 (5 bases). CDR1 and CDR2 from the germline V gene are MNHEY and SMNVEV (reference sequence). V gave up 3 bases and J gave up 2 bases, with 17 bases separating them. The CDR3 has 16 residues. CDR3 region: CASSFRQGQYAYEQYF. The CDR3 region has the DNA TGTGCCAGCAGTTTTAGGCAGGGCCAATATGCCTACGAGCAGTACTTC.

The chain has TRBV7-6 and TRBJ1-5, with D unresolved. The CDR3 sequence is 12 residues long. CDR1 and CDR2 from the germline V gene are SGHVS and FNYEAQ. Deletions cut 5 bases from V and 3 bases from J, with 5 bases between. The CDR3, as DNA: TGTGCCAGCAGCCTTATCAATCAGCCCCAGCATTTT. This sequence encodes CASSLINQPQHF.

The chain couples TRBV5-1 to TRBJ1-6; TRBD1 matches 9 bases. V lost 0 bases and J lost 9; bases outside the gene matches: 7. This CDR3 contains 16 residues. CDR1 and CDR2 from the germline V gene are SGHRS and YFSETQ. CDR3 DNA: TGCGCCAGCAGCTTGGCCCAGACAGGGGGAAGTTCACCCCTCCACTTT. Amino acids: CASSLAQTGGSSPLHF.

The rearrangement links TRBV19 to TRBJ1-5, with TRBD1 matching 12 bases. This CDR3 spans 17 amino acids. Trimming cost V 3 bases and J 5 bases; bases outside gene matches: 8. Germline V gene sequence: CDR1 LNHDA, CDR2 SQIVND (reference sequence). The CDR3 DNA is TGTGCCAGTAGTATCGGGACAGGGGGCTTTTTGTATCAGCCCCAGCATTTT. This translates into CASSIGTGGFLYQPQHF.

The rearrangement joins TRBV27 to TRBJ1-1; no firm D call. The V end was cut by 5 bases, the J end by 4 bases, with 14 bases between. Germline-derived CDR1 and CDR2 are MNHEY and SMNVEV (reference sequence). The length of the CDR3 is 14 residues. The CDR3 nucleotides read TGTGCCAGCAGTCCCCTAGATGTCGGCACTGAAGCTTTCTTT. This codes for CASSPLDVGTEAFF.

V usage is TRBV3-1 (or the pseudogene TRBV3-2) and J usage is TRBJ2-6, with 12 bases identical to TRBD1. The J segment lost 1 base and the V segment lost 0 bases, leaving 4 bases of the junction unmatched. CDR3 size: 19 residues. Per the germline V gene, CDR1 is LGHDT and CDR2 is YNNKEL (reference sequence). CDR3 sequence reads: CASSQDWGQGASGANVLTF. The CDR3 DNA reads TGTGCCAGCAGCCAAGATTGGGGACAGGGGGCATCTGGGGCCAACGTCCTGACTTTC.

The genes are TRBV12-3 or TRBV12-4 and TRBJ2-1; D is perhaps TRBD1 (6 bases). V lost 3 bases to trimming and J lost 13 bases, with 13 bases between them. The CDR3 spans 12 residues. The CDR3 here is CASSLTGPGQFF. The CDR3 nucleotides are TGTGCCAGCAGTTTGACAGGCCCGGGCCAGTTCTTC.

The chain combines TRBV3-1 (or the pseudogene TRBV3-2) with TRBJ1-2, with TRBD1 matching 7 bases. Germline V lookup: CDR1 LGHDT, CDR2 YNNKEL (reference sequence). V trimming: 4 bases; J trimming: 6 bases; junction bases outside the gene matches: 8. This CDR3 has 14 residues. Here the CDR3 DNA reads TGTGCCAGCAGCCCGTGGAACAGGGGTAATGGCTACACCTTC. Encoded protein: CASSPWNRGNGYTF.

The rearrangement joins TRBV11-2 to TRBJ1-2; 9 bases are shared with TRBD1. The germline gives CDR1 SGHAT, CDR2 FQNNGV. V gave up 4 bases and J gave up 4 bases; unmatched junction bases: 4. The length of the CDR3 is 14 residues. The CDR3 loop reads CASSYTGGSYGYTF. The CDR3 DNA is TGTGCCAGCAGCTATACAGGGGGCTCCTATGGCTACACCTTC.

The V gene is TRBV28, the J gene TRBJ2-1; weak D call: TRBD1 (6 bases). Germline V gene sequence: CDR1 MDHEN, CDR2 SYDVKM. The CDR3 loop spans 15 amino acids. Trimming stripped 5 bases from V and 8 bases from J, with 19 bases between. CDR3 bases: TGTGCCAGCAGTCCGACAGGTCCCCCTTCCTATGAGCAGTTCTTC. Translated, it gives CASSPTGPPSYEQFF. The full variable domain, with the rest looked up from reference TRBV28 and TRBJ2-1, is DVKVTQSSRYLVKRTGEKVFLECVQDMDHENMFWYRQDPGLGLRLIYFSYDVKMKEKGDIPEGYSVSREKKERFSLILESASTNQTSMYLCASSPTGPPSYEQFFGPGTRLTVL.

The J gene is TRBJ2-5, the V gene TRBV6-2 or TRBV6-3; unclear D gene. V gave up 2 bases and J gave up 0 bases, with 10 bases separating them. This CDR3 has 15 amino acids. CDR1 is MNHEY and CDR2 is SVGEGT in the germline V gene. CDR3: CASSYGALYQETQYF. CDR3 nucleotides: TGTGCCAGCAGTTACGGAGCGTTGTACCAAGAGACCCAGTACTTC.

The chain uses TRBV5-4 and TRBJ2-5; 13 nucleotides line up with TRBD2. The CDR3 runs 15 residues. V gave up 4 bases and J gave up 2 bases; unmatched junction bases: 2. Per the germline V gene, CDR1 is SGHNT and CDR2 is YYREEE (reference sequence). In DNA, the CDR3 is TGTGCCAGCAGCAAACTAGCGGGAGGGCAAGAGACCCAGTACTTC. Translating gives CASSKLAGGQETQYF. The full variable domain, completed using reference TRBV5-4 and TRBJ2-5, is ETGVTQSPTHLIKTRGQQVTLRCSSQSGHNTVSWYQQALGQGPQFIFQYYREEENGRGNFPPRFSGLQFPNYSSELNVNALELDDSALYLCASSKLAGGQETQYFGPGTRLLVL.

The J gene is TRBJ2-2, the V gene TRBV29-1; D remains ambiguous. Germline lookup yields CDR1 SQVTM and CDR2 ANQGSEA. V was trimmed by 4 bases and J by 6 bases, leaving 12 bases between them. The CDR3 length is 13 residues. This chain's CDR3 is CSVGSGVAGELFF. The CDR3 bases are TGCAGCGTTGGTTCGGGTGTGGCCGGGGAGCTGTTTTTT.

V usage is TRBV20-1 and J usage is TRBJ1-2; maybe TRBD1 (6 bases). V was cut by 3 bases and J by 8 bases, with 16 bases left in between. Germline V lookup: CDR1 DFQATT, CDR2 SNEGSKA (reference sequence). The CDR3 spans 13 residues. The CDR3: CSASLSQGGGYTF. The CDR3 region has the DNA TGCAGTGCTAGTCTTTCACAGGGCGGAGGCTACACCTTC.

This chain connects TRBV21-1 to TRBJ2-2; the listed D gene, TRBD1, was not tested against the DNA. TRBV21-1 is assigned pseudogene status. The CDR3 spans 13 residues. The CDR3 loop reads CASSKQGTGELFF. CDR3 bases: TGTGCCAGCAGCAAACAGGGGACCGGGGAGCTGTTTTTT.

J is TRBJ2-6 and V is TRBV13; D gene unclear. Per the germline V gene, CDR1 is PRHDT and CDR2 is FYEKMQ (reference sequence). The CDR3 is made up of 14 amino acids. The V end lost 3 bases, the J end lost 4 bases, and 7 bases lay between the germline ends. In nucleotides, the CDR3 is TGTGCCAGCAGCTTGAGGCCCGGGGCCAACGTCCTGACTTTC. Residues: CASSLRPGANVLTF. Full variable domain (rest looked up from reference TRBV13 and TRBJ2-6): AAGVIQSPRHLIKEKRETATLKCYPIPRHDTVYWYQQGPGQDPQFLISFYEKMQSDKGSIPDRFSAQQFSDYHSELNMSSLELGDSALYFCASSLRPGANVLTFGAGSRLTVL.

This clone turned up a few times. This sequence joins TRBV7-9 and TRBJ1-1, with 10 bases matching TRBD1. The CDR3 is 15 amino acids. V shed 5 bases and J 0 bases; nucleotides not matched to a gene: 3. Germline V gene sequence: CDR1 SEHNR, CDR2 FQNEAQ (reference sequence). This CDR3 reads CASSTGTGVNTEAFF. DNA for the CDR3: TGTGCCAGCAGCACAGGGACAGGGGTGAACACTGAAGCTTTCTTT.

The chain uses TRBV11-2 and TRBJ2-7; weak D call: TRBD2 (6 bases). There are 14 residues in the CDR3. Germline CDR1 is SGHAT and CDR2 is FQNNGV. Trimming took 2 bases from V and 3 from J, leaving 11 bases between them. The CDR3 loop is CASSLTGGIYEQYF. Here the CDR3 DNA reads TGTGCCAGCAGCTTAACAGGAGGGATCTACGAGCAGTACTTC.

The gene calls are TRBV3-1 (or the pseudogene TRBV3-2) and TRBJ1-1, with TRBD1 matching over 10 bases. The CDR3 runs 12 residues. Germline assignment: CDR1 LGHDT and CDR2 YNNKEL (reference sequence). V lost 4 bases and J lost 8; bases outside the gene matches: 1. The CDR3 DNA is TGTGCCAGCAGCCGGACAGGGGGGGAAGCTTTCTTT. This encodes CASSRTGGEAFF.

The chain is built from TRBV9 and TRBJ1-6; 7 bases agree with TRBD1. Germline loops: CDR1 SGDLS, CDR2 YYNGEE. The CDR3 consists of 16 residues. V was clipped by 4 bases and J by 3 bases; unmatched bases: 7. The CDR3 bases are TGTGCCAGCAGCACAGGGGCGACTGACTATAATTCACCCCTCCACTTT. It yields the protein CASSTGATDYNSPLHF.

J is TRBJ2-7 and V is TRBV27, with D possibly being TRBD1 (6 bases). Germline V gene lookup returns CDR1 MNHEY and CDR2 SMNVEV (reference sequence). V shed 2 bases and J shed 2 bases, with 13 bases lying between them. This CDR3 is 15 amino acids long. CDR3 sequence (DNA): TGTGCCAGCAGTTTAATAATGGACAGTACCTACGAGCAGTACTTC. Protein sequence: CASSLIMDSTYEQYF.

This clone was counted a few times. This rearrangement joins TRBV5-1 to TRBJ2-7, with 9 bases fitting TRBD1. The germline CDR1 and CDR2 sequences are SGHRS and YFSETQ. The CDR3 length is 15 residues. The V segment lost 1 base and the J segment 3 bases; nucleotides outside the gene matches: 5. In nucleotides, the CDR3 is TGCGCCAGCAGCTTGACGGGACAGGGAGTCTACGAGCAGTACTTC. This translates into CASSLTGQGVYEQYF.

This clone was seen a handful of times. The J gene is TRBJ1-4, the V gene TRBV4-1; D perhaps matches TRBD1 (5 bases). This CDR3 is built from 15 residues. Germline values: CDR1 MGHRA, CDR2 YSYEKL. V was cut by 1 base and J by 4 bases, with 10 bases left in between. The CDR3 DNA follows: TGCGCCAGCAGCCAAGGACAGTCCGTTAATGAAAAACTGTTTTTT. It translates to CASSQGQSVNEKLFF.

The chain uses TRBV6-5 and TRBJ2-2; D is possibly TRBD1 (6 bases). Trimming removed 9 bases at V and 7 bases at J, with 15 bases between. This CDR3 is 13 amino acids long. Germline V gene data show CDR1 as MNHEY and CDR2 as SVGAGI. CDR3 DNA sequence: TGTGCCAGTACGCAGGGGTGGATCGGGGAGCTGTTTTTT. Amino acids: CASTQGWIGELFF.

The chain links TRBV27 to TRBJ1-1; TRBD1 matches at 7 bases. Germline V gene data show CDR1 as MNHEY and CDR2 as SMNVEV (reference sequence). The CDR3 contains 14 residues. The V segment lost 2 bases and the J segment 5 bases; nucleotides outside the gene matches: 5. In nucleotides, the CDR3 is TGTGCCAGCAGTTTAGTGTCAGGGGGGACTGAAGCTTTCTTT. This gives the protein CASSLVSGGTEAFF.

The genes are TRBV6-5 and TRBJ1-1; D ambiguous. This CDR3 spans 14 amino acids. The V gene's germline CDR1 is MNHEY and CDR2 SVGAGI. V lost 4 bases, J lost 4 bases, and 13 bases lay in between. CDR3 DNA sequence: TGTGCCAGCAGTTCCCTAGGAATTGGCACTGAAGCTTTCTTT. Amino acid sequence: CASSSLGIGTEAFF.

V is TRBV3-1 (or the pseudogene TRBV3-2) and J is TRBJ1-5, with TRBD1 identical over 9 bases. CDR1 is LGHDT, CDR2 YNNKEL, per germline (reference sequence). The CDR3 spans 15 residues. The trim removed 0 bases at V and 7 bases at J, leaving 4 bases unmatched. The CDR3 DNA follows: TGTGCCAGCAGCCAAGATAGGACAGGGGCGCAGCCCCAGCATTTT. This codes for CASSQDRTGAQPQHF.